This T cell receptor beta chain is drawn from a study of cytotoxic CD8 clonotypes in ibrutinib-treated CLL. The CDR3 has 12 amino acids. V gave up 5 bases and J gave up 2 bases, with 7 bases separating them. The germline gives CDR1 MNHNY, CDR2 SVGAGI (reference sequence). Profiled with immunoSEQ multiplex PCR; TCRdb holds only in-frame clones, not every one. The sample yields 150,000 or so clones, about 72% seen once. The chain uses TRBV6-6 and TRBJ2-7, with D possibly matching TRBD1 (5 bases). The sequenced sample was PBMCs, obtained after 12 months of ibrutinib treatment. The TCR comes from a human donor with chronic lymphocytic leukemia. CDR3: CASSPGTYEQYF. CDR3 nucleotides: TGTGCCAGCAGTCCAGGGACCTACGAGCAGTACTTC.